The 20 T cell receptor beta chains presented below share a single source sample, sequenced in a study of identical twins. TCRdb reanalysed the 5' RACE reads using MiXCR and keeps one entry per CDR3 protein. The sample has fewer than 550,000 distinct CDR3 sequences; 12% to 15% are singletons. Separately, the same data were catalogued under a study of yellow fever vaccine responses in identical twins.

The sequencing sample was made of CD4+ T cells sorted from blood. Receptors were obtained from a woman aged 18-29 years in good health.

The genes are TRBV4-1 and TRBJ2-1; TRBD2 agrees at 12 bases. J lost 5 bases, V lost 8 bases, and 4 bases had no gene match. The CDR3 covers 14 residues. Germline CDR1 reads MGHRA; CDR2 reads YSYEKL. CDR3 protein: CASRRLAGDNEQFF. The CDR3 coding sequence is TGCGCCAGCCGCCGACTAGCGGGAGACAATGAGCAGTTCTTC.

The DNA for the CDR3 is TGTGCCAGCTCAAAAGGACTAGCGGGAGAAAATGAGCAGTTCTTC. This translates into CASSKGLAGENEQFF. The genes are TRBV18 and TRBJ2-1; 13 nucleotides match TRBD2. CDR1 is KGHSH, CDR2 LQKENI, per germline. The CDR3 extends over 15 amino acids. The V gene end was trimmed by 5 bases and the J gene end by 7 bases; junction bases not matched to a gene: 5.

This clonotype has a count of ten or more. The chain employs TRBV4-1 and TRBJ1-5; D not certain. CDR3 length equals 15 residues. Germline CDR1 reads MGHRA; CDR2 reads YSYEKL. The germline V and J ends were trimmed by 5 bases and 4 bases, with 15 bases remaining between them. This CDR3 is CASSADGALNQPQHF. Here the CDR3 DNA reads TGCGCCAGCAGCGCCGACGGAGCCCTAAATCAGCCCCAGCATTTT.

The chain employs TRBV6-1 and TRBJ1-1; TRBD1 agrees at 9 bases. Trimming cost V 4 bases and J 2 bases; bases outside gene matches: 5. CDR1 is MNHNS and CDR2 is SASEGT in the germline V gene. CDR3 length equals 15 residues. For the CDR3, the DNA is TGTGCCAGCAGTGCAACCACAGGGGGCAACACTGAAGCTTTCTTT. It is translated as CASSATTGGNTEAFF.

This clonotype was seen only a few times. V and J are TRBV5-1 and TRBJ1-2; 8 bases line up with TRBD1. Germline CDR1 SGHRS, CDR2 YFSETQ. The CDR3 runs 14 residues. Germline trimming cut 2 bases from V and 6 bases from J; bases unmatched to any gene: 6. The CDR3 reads CASSFSAGGNGYTF. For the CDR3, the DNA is TGCGCCAGCAGCTTCTCGGCAGGGGGCAATGGCTACACCTTC.

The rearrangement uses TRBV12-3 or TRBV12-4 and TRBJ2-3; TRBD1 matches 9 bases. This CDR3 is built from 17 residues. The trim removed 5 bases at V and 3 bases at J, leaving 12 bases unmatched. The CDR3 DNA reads TGTGCCAGCAGTAACCCGGGACAGGGTTTCGGAACAGATACGCAGTATTTT. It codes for CASSNPGQGFGTDTQYF.

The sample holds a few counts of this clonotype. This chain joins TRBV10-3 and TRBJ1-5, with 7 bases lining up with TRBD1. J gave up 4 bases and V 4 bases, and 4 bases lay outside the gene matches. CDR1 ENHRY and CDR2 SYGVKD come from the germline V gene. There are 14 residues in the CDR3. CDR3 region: CAISGTGVNQPQHF. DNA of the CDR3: TGTGCCATCAGTGGTACAGGGGTAAATCAGCCCCAGCATTTT.

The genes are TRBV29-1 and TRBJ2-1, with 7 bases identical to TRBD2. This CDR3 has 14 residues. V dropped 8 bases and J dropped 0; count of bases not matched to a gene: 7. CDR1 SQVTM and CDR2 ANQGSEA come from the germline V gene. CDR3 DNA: TGCAGCCACTCTAGCGGAGGCTCCTACAATGAGCAGTTCTTC. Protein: CSHSSGGSYNEQFF.

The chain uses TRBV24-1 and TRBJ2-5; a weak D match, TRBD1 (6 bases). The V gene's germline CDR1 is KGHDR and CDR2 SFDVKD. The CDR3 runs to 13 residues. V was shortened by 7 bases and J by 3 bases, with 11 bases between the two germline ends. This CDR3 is CATSPGHEETQYF. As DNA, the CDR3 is TGTGCCACCAGCCCGGGACATGAAGAGACCCAGTACTTC.

This CDR3 is CASSQGQGKNADEQFF. CDR3 DNA: TGCGCCAGCAGCCAAGGACAGGGAAAGAATGCCGATGAGCAGTTCTTC. The chain recombines TRBV5-1 with TRBJ2-1; 8 bases fit TRBD1. The CDR3 is made up of 16 amino acids. Trimming cost V 4 bases and J 8 bases; bases outside gene matches: 14. Germline V gives CDR1 SGHRS, CDR2 YFSETQ. Drawing the rest from reference TRBV5-1 and TRBJ2-1, the complete variable domain is KAGVTQTPRYLIKTRGQQVTLSCSPISGHRSVSWYQQTPGQGLQFLFEYFSETQRNKGNFPGRFSGRQFSNSRSEMNVSTLELGDSALYLCASSQGQGKNADEQFFGPGTRLTVL.

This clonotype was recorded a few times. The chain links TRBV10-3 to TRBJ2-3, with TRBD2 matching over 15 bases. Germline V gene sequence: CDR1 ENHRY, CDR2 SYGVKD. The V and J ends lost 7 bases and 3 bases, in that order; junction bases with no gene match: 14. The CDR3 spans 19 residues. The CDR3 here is CAINTTPGLAGGSTDTQYF. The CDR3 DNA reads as TGTGCCATCAATACGACCCCGGGACTAGCGGGAGGATCTACAGATACGCAGTATTTT.

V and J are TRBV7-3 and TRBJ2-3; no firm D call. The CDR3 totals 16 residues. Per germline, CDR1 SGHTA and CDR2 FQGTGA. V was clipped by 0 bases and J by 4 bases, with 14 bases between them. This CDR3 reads CASSLTSSSVPDTQYF. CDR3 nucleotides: TGTGCCAGCAGCTTAACGTCTTCTTCAGTTCCAGATACGCAGTATTTT.

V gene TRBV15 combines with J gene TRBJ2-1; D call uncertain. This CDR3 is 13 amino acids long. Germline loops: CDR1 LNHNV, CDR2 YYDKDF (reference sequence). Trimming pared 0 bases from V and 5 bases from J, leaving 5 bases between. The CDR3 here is CATSRDPHNEQFF. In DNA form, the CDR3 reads TGTGCCACCAGCAGAGATCCCCACAATGAGCAGTTCTTC.

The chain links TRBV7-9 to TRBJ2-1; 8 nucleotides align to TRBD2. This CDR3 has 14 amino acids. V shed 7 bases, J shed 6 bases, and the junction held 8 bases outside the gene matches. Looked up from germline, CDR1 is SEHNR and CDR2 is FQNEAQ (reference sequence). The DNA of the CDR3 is TGTGCCAGCACGCCAAGCGGGAGACCCAATGAGCAGTTCTTC. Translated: CASTPSGRPNEQFF. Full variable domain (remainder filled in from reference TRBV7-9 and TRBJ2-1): DTGVSQNPRHKITKRGQNVTFRCDPISEHNRLYWYRQTLGQGPEFLTYFQNEAQLEKSRLLSDRFSAERPKGSFSTLEIQRTEQGDSAMYLCASTPSGRPNEQFFGPGTRLTVL.

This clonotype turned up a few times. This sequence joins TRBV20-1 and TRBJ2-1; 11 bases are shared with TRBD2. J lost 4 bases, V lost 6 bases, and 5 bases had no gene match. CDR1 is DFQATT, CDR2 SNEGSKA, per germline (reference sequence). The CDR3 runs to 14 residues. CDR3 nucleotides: TGCAGTGCGTTGACTAGCGGGGCATACAATGAGCAGTTCTTC. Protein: CSALTSGAYNEQFF.

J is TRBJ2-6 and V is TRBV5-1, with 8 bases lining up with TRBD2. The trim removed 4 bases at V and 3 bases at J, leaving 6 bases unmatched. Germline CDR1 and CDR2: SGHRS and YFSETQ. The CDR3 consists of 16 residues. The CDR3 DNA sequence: TGCGCCAGCAGCCCCTCCGGGGGGGATGGGGCCAACGTCCTGACTTTC. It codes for CASSPSGGDGANVLTF.

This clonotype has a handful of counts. Here the CDR3 DNA reads TGCAGCGTTGAAGCGGCCAGCGGGACTGAAGCTTTCTTT. This encodes CSVEAASGTEAFF. The J gene is TRBJ1-1, the V gene TRBV29-1, with unresolved D. Trimming took 1 base from V and 5 from J, leaving 11 bases between them. The CDR3 has 13 amino acids. From germline, CDR1 is SQVTM and CDR2 ANQGSEA.

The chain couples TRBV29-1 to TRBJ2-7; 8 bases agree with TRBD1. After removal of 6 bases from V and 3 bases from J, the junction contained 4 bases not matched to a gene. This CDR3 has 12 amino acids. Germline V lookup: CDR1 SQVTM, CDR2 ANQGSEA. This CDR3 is CSVGQGYYEQYF. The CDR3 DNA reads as TGCAGCGTCGGACAGGGATACTACGAGCAGTACTTC.

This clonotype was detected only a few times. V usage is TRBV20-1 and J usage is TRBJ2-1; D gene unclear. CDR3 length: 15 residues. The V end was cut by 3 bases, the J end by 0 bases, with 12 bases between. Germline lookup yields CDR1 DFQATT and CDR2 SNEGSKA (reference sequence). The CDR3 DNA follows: TGCAGTGCTAGCTTTGTCAAGAGCTCCTACAATGAGCAGTTCTTC. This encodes CSASFVKSSYNEQFF.

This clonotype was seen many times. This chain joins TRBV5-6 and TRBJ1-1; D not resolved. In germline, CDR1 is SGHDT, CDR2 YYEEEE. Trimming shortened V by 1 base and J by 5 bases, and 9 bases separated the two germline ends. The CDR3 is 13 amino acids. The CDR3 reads CASSLLGKTEAFF. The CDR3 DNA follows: TGTGCCAGCAGCTTGTTAGGGAAGACTGAAGCTTTCTTT.